The table lists the clone carrying this TCR beta chain with many counts. The ends were cut back, 7 bases at V and 6 bases at J, with 14 bases in the middle. The CDR3 consists of 13 residues. Germline V gene lookup returns CDR1 LGHNA and CDR2 YNFKEQ. This record comes from a study of identical twins. One entry per CDR3 protein results from TCRdb running MiXCR on the 5' RACE reads. The repertoire holds around 1.7 million distinct CDR3 sequences, about 32% seen once, with approximately 0.25% in the top ten. Sequencing was carried out using cord blood. The clonotype originates from a newborn girl in good health. The chain has TRBV4-2 and TRBJ2-3, with D perhaps TRBD2 (6 bases). CDR3 sequence: CASKDPSVDTQYF. The CDR3 DNA follows: TGTGCCAGCAAGGACCCTAGCGTGGATACGCAGTATTTT.